This entry lists 12 T cell receptor beta chains sequenced from one sample in a study of blood T cell repertoires in COVID-19. TCRdb keeps only in-frame clones here, not all; method: immunoSEQ multiplex PCR. The sample consists of 200,000 to 300,000 clones, 80% to 95% of them appearing once. Sample: peripheral blood. All receptors come from a person between 18 and 30 years old with COVID-19, enrolled during active disease.

The chain employs TRBV9 and TRBJ2-1, with D tentatively TRBD2 (5 bases). Per germline, CDR1 SGDLS and CDR2 YYNGEE. With 4 bases removed from V and 8 bases from J, the gap between germline ends came to 13 bases. This CDR3 comprises 13 residues. The DNA for the CDR3 is TGTGCCAGCAGCCCTATAGCGAAGGATGAGCAGTTCTTC. This encodes CASSPIAKDEQFF.

The V gene is TRBV19, the J gene TRBJ2-1, with 7 nucleotides matching TRBD1. V was clipped by 7 bases and J by 7 bases; unmatched bases: 10. This CDR3 has 14 residues. CDR1 and CDR2 (germline): LNHDA, SQIVND (reference sequence). DNA for the CDR3: TGTGCCAGTACCCAGGGGGTGGTAGGAAATGAGCAGTTCTTC. This translates into CASTQGVVGNEQFF.

V gene TRBV6-5 combines with J gene TRBJ1-1, with D possibly matching TRBD1 (5 bases). The germline V gene encodes CDR1 MNHEY and CDR2 SVGAGI. Trimming removed 10 bases at V and 3 bases at J, with 12 bases between. This CDR3 is 12 amino acids long. CDR3 bases: TGTGCCACCATCGGGGGGTACACTGAAGCTTTCTTT. It is translated as CATIGGYTEAFF.

This chain connects TRBV7-9 to TRBJ2-1, with a possible D match to TRBD2 (5 bases). CDR3 size: 14 residues. V lost 0 bases and J 7 bases, leaving 10 bases between the germline ends. The germline CDR1 and CDR2 sequences are SEHNR and FQNEAQ (reference sequence). CDR3: CASSLALGVNEQFF. The CDR3 DNA follows: TGTGCCAGCAGCTTAGCGCTCGGGGTAAATGAGCAGTTCTTC.

The rearrangement uses TRBV4-1 and TRBJ2-7; a weak D match, TRBD2 (6 bases). Germline CDR1 is MGHRA and CDR2 is YSYEKL. The CDR3 consists of 15 residues. V lost 0 bases and J 6 bases, leaving 15 bases between the germline ends. CDR3 sequence: CASSQDGGGGSEQYF. The CDR3 DNA reads TGCGCCAGCAGCCAAGACGGTGGGGGAGGCTCCGAGCAGTACTTC.

This clone occurred a few times. The chain links TRBV4-1 to TRBJ2-6; no clear D. The CDR3 is 13 amino acids. V lost 5 bases and J 4 bases, leaving 6 bases between the germline ends. The V gene's germline CDR1 is MGHRA and CDR2 YSYEKL. The CDR3 region has the DNA TGCGCCAGCAGCTTCTCGGGGGCCAACGTCCTGACTTTC. Its protein product is CASSFSGANVLTF.

Turning to this clone: The sample holds other DNA sequences that translate to the same CDR3. The chain uses TRBV9 and TRBJ2-7, with D perhaps matching TRBD1 (6 bases). Trimming pared 0 bases from V and 1 base from J, leaving 8 bases between. The CDR3 is 14 residues long. Germline-derived CDR1 and CDR2 are SGDLS and YYNGEE. This CDR3 reads CASSVEGTSYEQYF. For the CDR3, the DNA is TGTGCCAGCAGCGTAGAAGGGACATCCTACGAGCAGTACTTC.

This clone was recorded only once. CDR3 loop: CASSTTTGKETQYF. CDR3 in DNA: TGTGCCAGTAGTACCACCACAGGGAAAGAGACCCAGTACTTC. The V call is TRBV19, the J call TRBJ2-5; D perhaps matches TRBD1 (6 bases). The length of the CDR3 is 14 residues. Germline loops: CDR1 LNHDA, CDR2 SQIVND (reference sequence). Trimming pared 4 bases from V and 3 bases from J, leaving 12 bases between.

The rearrangement uses TRBV5-5 and TRBJ2-7; tentative D call: TRBD2 (6 bases). Trimming took off 0 bases at V and 4 bases at J, with 11 bases between the two ends. Germline values: CDR1 SGHKS, CDR2 YYEKEE (reference sequence). This CDR3 has 14 residues. CDR3 sequence (DNA): TGTGCCAGCAGCTTGGGGAGGGTCGAATACGAGCAGTACTTC. It yields the protein CASSLGRVEYEQYF.

This sequence joins TRBV27 and TRBJ1-1; the match to TRBD1 covers 8 bases. The CDR3 is made up of 15 amino acids. V lost 8 bases and J lost 0; bases outside the gene matches: 8. Looked up from germline, CDR1 is MNHEY and CDR2 is SMNVEV (reference sequence). The CDR3: CASRGQGPLNTEAFF. DNA for the CDR3: TGTGCCAGCCGCGGACAGGGACCTCTGAACACTGAAGCTTTCTTT.

The V gene is TRBV6-5, the J gene TRBJ2-6; possibly TRBD1 for D (6 bases). The CDR3 sequence is 15 residues long. CDR1 and CDR2 (germline): MNHEY, SVGAGI. Trimming pared 2 bases from V and 4 bases from J, leaving 9 bases between. The CDR3 loop reads CASSYQGSGANVLTF. As DNA, the CDR3 is TGTGCCAGCAGTTACCAGGGGTCGGGGGCCAACGTCCTGACTTTC.

CDR3 sequence: CASSRGNTEAFF. The CDR3 nucleotides are TGTGCCAGCAGCCGAGGGAACACTGAAGCTTTCTTT. The chain uses TRBV7-9 and TRBJ1-1; the D is unclear. The germline V gene has CDR1 SEHNR and CDR2 FQNEAQ (reference sequence). The CDR3 consists of 12 residues. Trimming pared 5 bases from V and 1 base from J, leaving 5 bases between.